Detailed here is one T cell receptor beta chain. Its target is unknown. This sample stems from a study of blood T cells in healthy people across ages. About the study: Using template switching, researchers captured about one barcoded beta molecule for each two T cells.

The study's findings and limits: Age advanced and TCR beta diversity per million T cells fell, roughly linearly. Greater diversity and more naive CD4+ cells were seen in long-lived donors than in aged donors.

The second PCR ran about 6 to 12 cycles with a sample-barcoded 5' primer and J-beta primers. TCRdb ran MiXCR on the 5' RACE reads and lists one entry per CDR3 protein. In the table there are 1.6 million or so distinct CDR3 sequences, about 31% of which are singletons. The CDR3 is made up of 13 amino acids. The V segment lost 8 bases and the J segment 7 bases; nucleotides outside the gene matches: 6. Germline CDR1 and CDR2: MNHEY and SVGAGI. Source material: blood. J is TRBJ2-1 and V is TRBV6-5; 9 bases match TRBD2. The sequence came from a woman aged 25 to 39 in good health. The CDR3 DNA is TGTGCCAGCCACCGTAGCGGGAGTAATGAGCAGTTCTTC. Protein: CASHRSGSNEQFF.